This T cell receptor beta chain was sequenced in a study of T-cell memory formation after mild COVID-19. In the study overall: TCR clusters showed largely donor specificity. Study observations and caveats: CD8+ contracting clones occupied EMRA, while CD4+ ones occupied mainly CM and EM. Pre-infection memory harbored some responding clones, suggesting cross-reactive memory joined.

With constant-segment primers, 5'RACE yielded cDNA libraries of TCR alpha and TCR beta that carried sample barcodes and UMIs. A single record per CDR3 protein comes from TCRdb applying MiXCR to the 5' RACE reads. There are hundreds of thousands of distinct CDR3 sequences in the sample; over 25% occur only once, and approximately 13% lies in the top ten. The table lists this clonotype with many counts. The antigen remains unidentified. The germline gives CDR1 SGHTA, CDR2 FQGNSA. The V gene lost 6 bases and the J gene lost 1 base, with 3 bases spanning the gap. The CDR3 length is 11 residues. The sample taken for sequencing was PBMCs or a T cell subset sorted from them (not recorded which). This chain uses TRBV7-2 with TRBJ1-1, with D uncertain. The sequence was obtained from an adult woman who had mild COVID-19 (a few samples of this study predate the infection). Cell type and time point are not known. The CDR3 sequence is CASSRNTEAFF. DNA of the CDR3: TGTGCCAGCAGTCGGAACACTGAAGCTTTCTTT.